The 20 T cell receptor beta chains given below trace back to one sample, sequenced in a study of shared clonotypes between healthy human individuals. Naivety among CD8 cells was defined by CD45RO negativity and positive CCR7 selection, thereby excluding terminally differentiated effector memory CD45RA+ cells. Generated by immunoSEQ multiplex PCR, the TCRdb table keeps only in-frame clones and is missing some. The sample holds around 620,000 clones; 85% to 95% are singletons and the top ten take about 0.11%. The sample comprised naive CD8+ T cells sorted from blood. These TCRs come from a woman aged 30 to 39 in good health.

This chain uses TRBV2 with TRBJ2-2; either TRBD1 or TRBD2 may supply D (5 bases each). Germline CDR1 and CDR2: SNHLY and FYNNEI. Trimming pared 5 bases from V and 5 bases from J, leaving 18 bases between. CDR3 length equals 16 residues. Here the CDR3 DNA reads TGTGCCAGCAGTATGAGTCGGGGTTCAGGGACCGGGGAGCTGTTTTTT. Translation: CASSMSRGSGTGELFF.

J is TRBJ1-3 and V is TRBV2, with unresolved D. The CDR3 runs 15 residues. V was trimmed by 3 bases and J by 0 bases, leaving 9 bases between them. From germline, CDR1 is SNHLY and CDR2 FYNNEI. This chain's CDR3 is CASSDPGGSGNTIYF. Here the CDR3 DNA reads TGTGCCAGCAGTGATCCAGGAGGCTCTGGAAACACCATATATTTT.

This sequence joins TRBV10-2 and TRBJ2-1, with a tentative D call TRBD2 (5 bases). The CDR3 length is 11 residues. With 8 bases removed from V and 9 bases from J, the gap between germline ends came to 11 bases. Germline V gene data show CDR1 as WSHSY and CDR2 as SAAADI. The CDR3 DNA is TGCGCCAGCCTCAGCGGTCTTGAGCAGTTCTTC. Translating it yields CASLSGLEQFF.

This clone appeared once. The CDR3 reads CATPTGGKDYGYTF. The CDR3 coding sequence is TGTGCCACTCCAACGGGAGGGAAAGACTATGGCTACACCTTC. The genes are TRBV2 and TRBJ1-2; D is unresolved. The CDR3 runs to 14 residues. Germline CDR1 SNHLY, CDR2 FYNNEI. V lost 10 bases and J 3 bases, leaving 18 bases between the germline ends.

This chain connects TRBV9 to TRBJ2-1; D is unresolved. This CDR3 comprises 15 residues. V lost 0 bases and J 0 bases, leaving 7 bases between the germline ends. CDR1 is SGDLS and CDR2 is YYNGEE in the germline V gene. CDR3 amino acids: CASSVELGSYNEQFF. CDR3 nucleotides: TGTGCCAGCAGCGTAGAGCTCGGCTCCTACAATGAGCAGTTCTTC.

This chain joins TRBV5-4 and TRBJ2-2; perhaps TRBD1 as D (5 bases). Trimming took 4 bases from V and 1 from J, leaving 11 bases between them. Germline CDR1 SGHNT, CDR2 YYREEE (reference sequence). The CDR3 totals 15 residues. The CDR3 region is CASSPIQGNTGELFF. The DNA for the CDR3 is TGTGCCAGCAGCCCCATTCAGGGGAACACCGGGGAGCTGTTTTTT.

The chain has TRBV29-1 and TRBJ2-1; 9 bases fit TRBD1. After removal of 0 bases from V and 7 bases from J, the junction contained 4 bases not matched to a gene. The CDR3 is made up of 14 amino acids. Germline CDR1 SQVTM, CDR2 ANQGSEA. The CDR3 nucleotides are TGCAGCGTTGAAGATGGGACAGGGTGGAATGAGCAGTTCTTC. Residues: CSVEDGTGWNEQFF.

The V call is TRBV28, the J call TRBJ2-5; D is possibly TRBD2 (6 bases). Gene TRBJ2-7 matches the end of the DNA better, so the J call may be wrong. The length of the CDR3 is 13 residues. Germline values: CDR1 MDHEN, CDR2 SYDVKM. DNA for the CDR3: TGTGCCAGCAGTTTAGGGGGGTGGAACGAGCAGTACTTC. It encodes CASSLGGWNEQYF.

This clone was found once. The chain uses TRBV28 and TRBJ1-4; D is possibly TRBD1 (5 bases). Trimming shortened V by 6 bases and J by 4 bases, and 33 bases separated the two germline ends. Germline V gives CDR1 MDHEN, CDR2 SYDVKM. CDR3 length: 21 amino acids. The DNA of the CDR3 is TGTGCCAGCAGCCAGGTCGGACCCTTCCGTGTGAGGGGTTTTAGTAATGAAAAACTGTTTTTT. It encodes CASSQVGPFRVRGFSNEKLFF.

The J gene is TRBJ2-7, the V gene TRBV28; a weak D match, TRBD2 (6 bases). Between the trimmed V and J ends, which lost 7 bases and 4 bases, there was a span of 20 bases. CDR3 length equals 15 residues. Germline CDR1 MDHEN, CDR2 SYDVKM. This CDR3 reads CASTLSGRDGYEQYF. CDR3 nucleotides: TGTGCCAGCACCCTATCTGGGCGGGACGGGTACGAGCAGTACTTC.

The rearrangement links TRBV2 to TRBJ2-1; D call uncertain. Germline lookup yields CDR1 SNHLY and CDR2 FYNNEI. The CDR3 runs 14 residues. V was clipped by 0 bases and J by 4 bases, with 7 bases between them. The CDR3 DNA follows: TGTGCCAGCAGTGAAGCGCTTGGATACAATGAGCAGTTCTTC. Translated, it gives CASSEALGYNEQFF.

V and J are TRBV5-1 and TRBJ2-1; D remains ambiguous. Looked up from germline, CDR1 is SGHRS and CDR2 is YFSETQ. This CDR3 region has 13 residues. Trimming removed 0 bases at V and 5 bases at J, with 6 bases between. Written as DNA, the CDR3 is TGCGCCAGCAGCTTGGTCGCTAACAATGAGCAGTTCTTC. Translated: CASSLVANNEQFF. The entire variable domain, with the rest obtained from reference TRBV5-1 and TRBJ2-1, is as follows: KAGVTQTPRYLIKTRGQQVTLSCSPISGHRSVSWYQQTPGQGLQFLFEYFSETQRNKGNFPGRFSGRQFSNSRSEMNVSTLELGDSALYLCASSLVANNEQFFGPGTRLTVL.

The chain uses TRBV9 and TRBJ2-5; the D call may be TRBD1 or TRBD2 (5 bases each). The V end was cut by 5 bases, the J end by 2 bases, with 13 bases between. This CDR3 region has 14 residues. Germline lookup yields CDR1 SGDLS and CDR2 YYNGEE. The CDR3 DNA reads TGTGCCAGCAGTACCAGGGAGACTCAAGAGACCCAGTACTTC. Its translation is CASSTRETQETQYF.

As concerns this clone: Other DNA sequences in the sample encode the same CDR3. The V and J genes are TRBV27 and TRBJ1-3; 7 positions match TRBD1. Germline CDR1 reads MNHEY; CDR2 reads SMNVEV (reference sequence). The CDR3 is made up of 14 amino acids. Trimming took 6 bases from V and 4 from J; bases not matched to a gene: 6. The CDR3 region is CASSPGTAGNTIYF. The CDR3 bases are TGTGCCAGCAGCCCTGGGACAGCGGGAAACACCATATATTTT.

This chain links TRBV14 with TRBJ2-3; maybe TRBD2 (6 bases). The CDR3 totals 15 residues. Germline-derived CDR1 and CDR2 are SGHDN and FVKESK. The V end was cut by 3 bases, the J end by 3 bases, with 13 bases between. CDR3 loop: CASSQRDWGTDTQYF. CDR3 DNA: TGTGCCAGCAGCCAGAGGGACTGGGGGACAGATACGCAGTATTTT. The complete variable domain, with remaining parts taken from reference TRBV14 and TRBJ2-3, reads EAGVTQFPSHSVIEKGQTVTLRCDPISGHDNLYWYRRVMGKEIKFLLHFVKESKQDESGMPNNRFLAERTGGTYSTLKVQPAELEDSGVYFCASSQRDWGTDTQYFGPGTRLTVL.

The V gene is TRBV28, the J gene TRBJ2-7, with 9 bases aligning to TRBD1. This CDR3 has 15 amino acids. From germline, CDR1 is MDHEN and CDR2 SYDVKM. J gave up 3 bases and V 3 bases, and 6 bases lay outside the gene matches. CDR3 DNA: TGTGCCAGCAGTTTTCCAGGGACAGGGCTCTACGAGCAGTACTTC. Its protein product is CASSFPGTGLYEQYF.

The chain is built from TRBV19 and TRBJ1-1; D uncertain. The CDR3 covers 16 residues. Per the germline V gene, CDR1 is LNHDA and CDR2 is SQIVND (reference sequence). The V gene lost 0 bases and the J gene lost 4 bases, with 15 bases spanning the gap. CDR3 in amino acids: CASSIDRKGIGTEAFF. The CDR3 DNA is TGTGCCAGTAGTATAGATCGAAAAGGGATCGGCACTGAAGCTTTCTTT.

CDR3: CASSLPDSSYEQYF. DNA of the CDR3: TGTGCCAGCAGCCTTCCGGACAGCTCCTACGAGCAGTACTTC. The chain is built from TRBV7-8 and TRBJ2-7; tentative D call: TRBD1 (6 bases). Trimming took 5 bases from V and 0 from J, leaving 11 bases between them. Looked up from germline, CDR1 is SGHVS and CDR2 is FQNEAQ. The CDR3 consists of 14 residues.

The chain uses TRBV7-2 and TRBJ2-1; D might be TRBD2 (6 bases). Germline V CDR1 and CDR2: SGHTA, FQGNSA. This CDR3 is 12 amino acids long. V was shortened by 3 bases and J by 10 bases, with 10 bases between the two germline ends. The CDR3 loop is CASSFGRLEQFF. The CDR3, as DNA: TGTGCCAGCAGCTTCGGGAGACTGGAGCAGTTCTTC.

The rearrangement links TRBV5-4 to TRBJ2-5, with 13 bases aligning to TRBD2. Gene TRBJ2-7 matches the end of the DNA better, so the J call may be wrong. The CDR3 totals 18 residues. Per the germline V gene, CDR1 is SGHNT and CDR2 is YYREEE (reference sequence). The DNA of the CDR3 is TGTGCCAGCAGCAAAGGGACTAGCGGGATTAGTAAGTCCTACGAGCAGTACTTC. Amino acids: CASSKGTSGISKSYEQYF.